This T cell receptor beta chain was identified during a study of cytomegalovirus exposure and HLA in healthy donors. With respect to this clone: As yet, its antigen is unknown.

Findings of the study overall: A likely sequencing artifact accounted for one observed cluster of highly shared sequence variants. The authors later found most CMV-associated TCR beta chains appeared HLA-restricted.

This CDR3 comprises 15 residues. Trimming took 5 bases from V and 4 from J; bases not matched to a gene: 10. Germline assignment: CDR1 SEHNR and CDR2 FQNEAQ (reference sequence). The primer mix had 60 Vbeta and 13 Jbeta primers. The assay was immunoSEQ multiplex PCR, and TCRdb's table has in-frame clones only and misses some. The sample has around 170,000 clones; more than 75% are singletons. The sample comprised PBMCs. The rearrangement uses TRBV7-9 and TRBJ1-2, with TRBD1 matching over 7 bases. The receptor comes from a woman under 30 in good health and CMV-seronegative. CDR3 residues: CASSRTGVGAYGYTF. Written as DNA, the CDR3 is TGTGCCAGCAGCCGTACAGGGGTGGGGGCCTATGGCTACACCTTC.